This TCR beta chain was documented in a study of cytomegalovirus exposure and HLA in healthy donors. Study-level points and caveats: HLA allele associations emerged for some 16,000 TCR beta sequences in a later analysis, at 0.05 false discovery rate.

A multiplex PCR was run with 60 Vbeta primers and 13 Jbeta primers. Here immunoSEQ multiplex PCR was the method, and the copy in TCRdb shows in-frame clones only, minus some. The table records 100,000 to 150,000 clones, 82% of them present only once. The donors gave bone marrow, and they were healthy. J lost 1 base, V lost 3 bases, and 12 bases had no gene match. This CDR3 is built from 18 residues. Looked up from germline, CDR1 is SEHNR and CDR2 is FQNEAQ (reference sequence). This clone was picked up one time. As yet, its antigen is unknown. The specimen sequenced was PBMCs. The origin of this receptor is a boy between 2 and 10 years old in good health and CMV-seronegative. The rearrangement joins TRBV7-9 to TRBJ2-5; TRBD2 aligns across 9 bases. In DNA, the CDR3 is TGTGCCAGCAGCTTCCTTTTGGATAGCGGGAGCCCCCAAGAGACCCAGTACTTC. It specifies CASSFLLDSGSPQETQYF.